This entry describes one TCR beta chain. The antigen is not known. With a duration under 3 months, ophthalmopathy in the donors showed moderate-to-severe activity, CAS ≥3 and NOSPECS ≥4. The diagnostic workup employed clinical symptoms, serum thyroxine, TRAb, thyroid ultrasound and orbital computed tomography. Out of around 10 ml of fresh peripheral blood, PBMCs were obtained. The authors amplified TCR beta CDR3 regions from RNA transcripts. The library came from an HTBI-primed first-round RT-PCR and a second-round multiplex PCR. TCRdb itself ran the multiplex PCR reads through MiXCR, one entry per CDR3 protein. The sample includes almost 750,000 distinct CDR3 sequences, roughly 41% seen only once; the top ten take 44%. These data belong to a study of Graves' ophthalmopathy and Graves' hyperthyroidism. Findings of the study overall: Its predictions of ophthalmopathy progression gave the model 60% to 71% sensitivity and 72.22% specificity.

Per the germline V gene, CDR1 is MGHDK and CDR2 is SYGVNS. There are 15 residues in the CDR3. J lost 4 bases, V lost 4 bases, and 6 bases had no gene match. V is TRBV25-1 and J is TRBJ2-2; TRBD1 agrees at 7 bases. Sequences were obtained from peripheral blood. The sequence was obtained from an adult man with Graves' ophthalmopathy. The CDR3: CASSGDSLITGELFF. The CDR3 DNA sequence: TGTGCCAGCAGTGGGGACAGCTTGATCACCGGGGAGCTGTTTTTT. Full variable domain (outside the CDR3, taken from reference TRBV25-1 and TRBJ2-2): EADIYQTPRYLVIGTGKKITLECSQTMGHDKMYWYQQDPGMELHLIHYSYGVNSTEKGDLSSESTVSRIRTEHFPLTLESARPSHTSQYLCASSGDSLITGELFFGEGSRLTVL.